The entry below describes one T cell receptor beta chain. Molecular barcoding with unique molecular identifiers was used for the TCRbeta library. A single record per CDR3 protein comes from TCRdb applying MiXCR to the PCR reads. The profile shows approximately 590,000 distinct CDR3 sequences, over 9.5% of them singletons. The data originate from a study of T-cell reconstitution after alpha-beta-depleted transplantation in children. The sequence derives from a human donor who donated a stem cell graft to a child with acute myeloid leukemia. This specimen was PBMCs from the stem cell graft donor, taken from the stem cell graft.

The CDR3 DNA sequence: TGTGCCAGCAGTTGGACAGGGGGACGGTATGGCTACACCTTC. Protein: CASSWTGGRYGYTF. The V call is TRBV6-5, the J call TRBJ1-2, with 10 bases lining up with TRBD1. CDR3 size: 14 residues. V shed 4 bases, J shed 5 bases, and the junction held 4 bases outside the gene matches. Germline V gene data show CDR1 as MNHEY and CDR2 as SVGAGI.